The 22 T cell receptor beta chains given below trace back to one sample, sequenced in a study of cytotoxic CD8 clonotypes in ibrutinib-treated CLL (dated by TCRdb to the early 2020s). The time point label of this sample denotes: around 25 months on ibrutinib. Library preparation was by the immunoSEQ multiplex PCR assay. Entries here come from immuneACCESS through TCRdb and include only in-frame sequences with V and J called. Some clones fail to appear in such tables; in the studies checked, an unresolved V gene covers under half of the shortfall, and the cause of the remainder is unknown. The sample table contains fewer than 50,000 clones; only one count was recorded for 60% to 80% of them. Roughly 21% of the sample rests with the top ten. The material was PBMCs, obtained after 24 months of ibrutinib treatment. The source of these receptors is a human donor with chronic lymphocytic leukemia.

J is TRBJ2-7 and V is TRBV11-2, with 9 bases matching TRBD1. Germline V gene sequence: CDR1 SGHAT, CDR2 FQNNGV. This CDR3 region has 14 residues. The J segment lost 4 bases and the V segment lost 3 bases, leaving 4 bases of the junction unmatched. In nucleotides, the CDR3 is TGTGCCAGCAGCTTGGGGACAGGGCGTTACGAGCAGTACTTC. This translates into CASSLGTGRYEQYF.

This clone was counted only a few times. The rearrangement uses TRBV25-1 and TRBJ2-7; the match to TRBD1 covers 8 bases. Germline V gene sequence: CDR1 MGHDK, CDR2 SYGVNS. V shed 4 bases, J shed 0 bases, and the junction held 2 bases outside the gene matches. CDR3 length: 14 residues. In nucleotides, the CDR3 is TGTGCCAGCAGTGGGGACAGGAACTCCTACGAGCAGTACTTC. Residues: CASSGDRNSYEQYF.

The CDR3 DNA is TGTGCCAGCAGCCTCACAGCGAACACTGAAGCTTTCTTT. Amino acids: CASSLTANTEAFF. The chain is built from TRBV7-3 and TRBJ1-1; D remains ambiguous. V was pared by 5 bases and J by 1 base, with 8 bases between. Germline CDR1 reads SGHTA; CDR2 reads FQGTGA. This CDR3 region has 13 residues.

This sequence joins TRBV4-2 and TRBJ2-6, with unresolved D. The V gene's germline CDR1 is LGHNA and CDR2 YNFKEQ. CDR3 length: 15 amino acids. V was clipped by 3 bases and J by 1 base, with 7 bases between them. The CDR3 nucleotides read TGTGCCAGCAGCCATCGGAGTTCTGGGGCCAACGTCCTGACTTTC. It translates to CASSHRSSGANVLTF.

The chain joins TRBV1 to TRBJ2-2; the table's D gene call, TRBD2, was not cross checked with the DNA. TRBV1 is flagged as a pseudogene. This CDR3 has 12 amino acids. CDR3 sequence (DNA): TGCACCTCCCTTAGGAACACCGGGGAGCTGTTTTTT. Amino acid sequence: CTSLRNTGELFF.

The chain uses TRBV19 and TRBJ2-3; D not certain. The germline V gene has CDR1 LNHDA and CDR2 SQIVND (reference sequence). The CDR3 loop spans 14 amino acids. V was pared by 4 bases and J by 0 bases, with 8 bases between. The CDR3 DNA reads as TGTGCCAGTAGTAACCAGCATAGCACAGATACGCAGTATTTT. Protein sequence: CASSNQHSTDTQYF. The full variable domain, with the rest looked up from reference TRBV19 and TRBJ2-3, is DGGITQSPKYLFRKEGQNVTLSCEQNLNHDAMYWYRQDPGQGLRLIYYSQIVNDFQKGDIAEGYSVSREKKESFPLTVTSAQKNPTAFYLCASSNQHSTDTQYFGPGTRLTVL.

The rearrangement uses TRBV27 and TRBJ1-4; no clear D gene. The germline V gene has CDR1 MNHEY and CDR2 SMNVEV (reference sequence). Trimming stripped 2 bases from V and 3 bases from J, with 4 bases between. This CDR3 contains 13 residues. The CDR3 loop reads CASSLSPNEKLFF. The CDR3 DNA sequence: TGTGCCAGCAGTTTAAGCCCTAATGAAAAACTGTTTTTT.

V is TRBV15 and J is TRBJ2-5; D call uncertain. V lost 0 bases and J lost 3, with 11 bases in between. Germline V gene sequence: CDR1 LNHNV, CDR2 YYDKDF (reference sequence). The CDR3 contains 15 residues. Here the CDR3 reads CATSRESISEETQYF. The CDR3 DNA reads as TGTGCCACCAGCAGAGAGAGTATTTCGGAAGAGACCCAGTACTTC.

The V call is TRBV7-9, the J call TRBJ2-5; 10 nucleotides line up with TRBD2. Germline V lookup: CDR1 SEHNR, CDR2 FQNEAQ (reference sequence). Unmatched junction bases numbered 8, after V lost 5 bases and J lost 5 bases. The CDR3 is 15 residues long. The CDR3 DNA sequence: TGTGCCAGCAGCCCCTTCACTAGCGGGACGGAGACCCAGTACTTC. Its translation is CASSPFTSGTETQYF.

This clone occurred a few times. This rearrangement joins TRBV2 to TRBJ1-5; 10 bases agree with TRBD1. J gave up 9 bases and V 8 bases, and 7 bases lay outside the gene matches. CDR1 and CDR2 (germline): SNHLY, FYNNEI. The CDR3 covers 13 residues. DNA of the CDR3: TGTGCCAGCTCCGGGGACAGGGGTAGGCCCCAGCATTTT. Translation gives CASSGDRGRPQHF.

This clone occurred a few times. V is TRBV13 and J is TRBJ1-1, with a tentative D call TRBD1 (5 bases). The CDR3 loop spans 12 amino acids. Germline-derived CDR1 and CDR2 are PRHDT and FYEKMQ (reference sequence). Trimming stripped 2 bases from V and 11 bases from J, with 12 bases between. The CDR3 coding sequence is TGTGCCAGCAGCTTAAGCCGCGACAGTGCTTTCTTT. Translation gives CASSLSRDSAFF.

The chain is built from TRBV29-1 and TRBJ1-1, with a possible D match to TRBD1 (5 bases). V shed 4 bases and J shed 0 bases, with 15 bases lying between them. The germline gives CDR1 SQVTM, CDR2 ANQGSEA. This CDR3 comprises 15 residues. This CDR3 is CSVVRAGSMNTEAFF. The CDR3 bases are TGCAGCGTTGTAAGGGCAGGGTCCATGAACACTGAAGCTTTCTTT.

V and J are TRBV12-5 and TRBJ1-2; a possible D gene is TRBD1 (5 bases). CDR3 length: 17 amino acids. Per the germline V gene, CDR1 is LGHNT and CDR2 is FRNRAP. The V and J ends lost 5 bases and 1 base respectively, with 20 bases between them. The CDR3 loop reads CASGPSIGAADNYGYTF. In nucleotides, the CDR3 is TGTGCTAGTGGTCCCTCGATAGGGGCCGCGGATAACTATGGCTACACCTTC.

For this clone: The same CDR3 arises from other DNA sequences in this sample as well. This chain connects TRBV30 to TRBJ1-5; D perhaps matches TRBD1 (5 bases). Germline V CDR1 and CDR2: GTSNPN, SVGIG (reference sequence). The CDR3 runs 14 residues. The V gene lost 1 base and the J gene lost 2 bases, with 9 bases spanning the gap. This CDR3 reads CAWSGRGRNQPQHF. CDR3 nucleotides: TGTGCCTGGAGTGGGAGGGGTCGCAATCAGCCCCAGCATTTT.

The rearrangement uses TRBV6-5 and TRBJ2-1, with D hard to call. V was trimmed by 2 bases and J by 7 bases, leaving 6 bases between them. CDR3 length equals 12 residues. Germline V lookup: CDR1 MNHEY, CDR2 SVGAGI. Here the CDR3 reads CASSYRRNEQFF. The CDR3 DNA reads TGTGCCAGCAGTTACAGGAGAAATGAGCAGTTCTTC.

J is TRBJ1-2 and V is TRBV5-4; D unclear. The CDR3 runs 14 residues. V lost 1 base to trimming and J lost 0 bases, with 7 bases between them. From germline, CDR1 is SGHNT and CDR2 YYREEE (reference sequence). The CDR3 loop is CASSLSAANYGYTF. In DNA form, the CDR3 reads TGTGCCAGCAGCTTGTCGGCAGCTAACTATGGCTACACCTTC.

The DNA of the CDR3 is TGTGCCAGCAGCTTCGCGGAAAGCTCCTACGAGCAGTACTTC. Encoded protein: CASSFAESSYEQYF. The chain combines TRBV7-8 with TRBJ2-7; D call uncertain. The CDR3 length is 14 residues. The V gene lost 3 bases and the J gene lost 0 bases, with 9 bases spanning the gap. The V gene's germline CDR1 is SGHVS and CDR2 FQNEAQ.

The chain employs TRBV19 and TRBJ2-7; 10 bases are a match to TRBD1. The CDR3 extends over 14 amino acids. Germline V gene data show CDR1 as LNHDA and CDR2 as SQIVND (reference sequence). Trimming removed 4 bases from V and 6 bases from J; junction bases left unmatched: 6. The DNA for the CDR3 is TGTGCCAGTAGTACCGGGACAGGGGTGGGCGAGCAGTACTTC. Translated, it gives CASSTGTGVGEQYF.

The rearrangement joins TRBV7-2 to TRBJ1-5, with D maybe TRBD1 (6 bases). Trimming cost V 5 bases and J 2 bases, with 13 bases left between them. The CDR3 has 15 residues. Germline assignment: CDR1 SGHTA and CDR2 FQGNSA. CDR3 bases: TGTGCCAGCAGCGCCCAGGGGACCGGCAATCAGCCCCAGCATTTT. The encoded protein is CASSAQGTGNQPQHF.

This clone was detected a few times. The gene calls are TRBV2 and TRBJ2-5; 7 bases are a match to TRBD2. Germline trimming cut 4 bases from V and 3 bases from J; bases unmatched to any gene: 17. The CDR3 length is 18 residues. Germline values: CDR1 SNHLY, CDR2 FYNNEI. This CDR3 reads CASSVPGAGRFWEETQYF. Written as DNA, the CDR3 is TGTGCCAGCAGTGTCCCCGGTGCCGGGAGGTTTTGGGAAGAGACCCAGTACTTC. The variable domain in full, with the rest retrieved from reference TRBV2 and TRBJ2-5, is EPEVTQTPSHQVTQMGQEVILRCVPISNHLYFYWYRQILGQKVEFLVSFYNNEISEKSEIFDDQFSVERPDGSNFTLKIRSTKLEDSAMYFCASSVPGAGRFWEETQYFGPGTRLLVL.

CDR3 DNA sequence: TGTGCCAGCGGGGCTTGGCGGGGAACCTACGAGCAGTACTTC. The encoded protein is CASGAWRGTYEQYF. The gene calls are TRBV6-4 and TRBJ2-7, with a tentative D call TRBD2 (6 bases). Trimming took off 8 bases at V and 2 bases at J, with 16 bases between the two ends. CDR1 is MRHNA and CDR2 is SNTAGT in the germline V gene. The CDR3 is 14 amino acids.

CDR3 in amino acids: CASSPRHATNEKLFF. The CDR3, as DNA: TGTGCCAGCAGCCCAAGACACGCAACTAATGAAAAACTGTTTTTT. The rearrangement links TRBV6-5 to TRBJ1-4; D gene ambiguous. Trimming stripped 6 bases from V and 0 bases from J, with 11 bases between. Germline CDR1 is MNHEY and CDR2 is SVGAGI. CDR3 length: 15 amino acids.